Listed here are 20 T cell receptor beta chains from one sample, sequenced in a study of OX40 agonist ivuxolimab in advanced cancers. The library came from the immunoSEQ multiplex PCR assay. Sourced from immuneACCESS, this table was stored by TCRdb with only in-frame sequences that have V and J called. A share of the clones is absent; for the studies checked, an unresolved V gene accounts for under half, and the remainder has no known explanation. This sample holds 25,000 to 30,000 clones; about 88% were observed only once. Approximately 14% of the sample is taken by the ten largest. The sample here was CD4+ or CD8+ T cells sorted from blood, taken in a trial of the OX40 agonist ivuxolimab. These receptors were collected from an adult with an advanced solid tumor such as melanoma, head and neck, liver or kidney cancer.

J is TRBJ2-1 and V is TRBV28; the match to TRBD2 covers 8 bases. V lost 7 bases to trimming and J lost 5 bases; unmatched junction nucleotides: 7. CDR3 length equals 14 residues. The V gene's germline CDR1 is MDHEN and CDR2 SYDVKM. CDR3 nucleotide sequence: TGTGCCAGCACCAATAGCGGGACCGACAATGAGCAGTTCTTC. Its protein is CASTNSGTDNEQFF.

This sequence joins TRBV28 and TRBJ2-2, with D possibly TRBD1 on 6 matching bases. V was clipped by 3 bases and J by 2 bases, with 10 bases between them. Germline assignment: CDR1 MDHEN and CDR2 SYDVKM. CDR3 length: 15 amino acids. CDR3 sequence: CASSLVQGNTGELFF. DNA for the CDR3: TGTGCCAGCAGTTTGGTACAGGGTAACACCGGGGAGCTGTTTTTT.

The chain's CDR3 is CASSAGTSDTQYF. The CDR3 DNA follows: TGTGCCAGCAGCGCCGGGACTAGTGATACGCAGTATTTT. The chain couples TRBV9 to TRBJ2-3; TRBD2 aligns across 8 bases. This CDR3 has 13 residues. Germline loops: CDR1 SGDLS, CDR2 YYNGEE. Germline trimming cut 3 bases from V and 6 bases from J; bases unmatched to any gene: 3.

The chain uses TRBV25-1 and TRBJ1-5; the D gene is possibly TRBD1 (6 bases). Trimming took 8 bases from V and 4 from J, leaving 15 bases between them. This CDR3 is built from 14 residues. The germline V gene has CDR1 MGHDK and CDR2 SYGVNS. Written as DNA, the CDR3 is TGTGCCAGCCGCCCGACAGGTCGTAATCAGCCCCAGCATTTT. Its translation is CASRPTGRNQPQHF.

The CDR3: CASSLSGLVGGELFF. The CDR3 DNA reads TGTGCCAGCAGTTTATCAGGACTAGTCGGCGGGGAGCTGTTTTTT. The chain couples TRBV27 to TRBJ2-2; 7 bases line up with TRBD2. This CDR3 is 15 amino acids long. From germline, CDR1 is MNHEY and CDR2 SMNVEV (reference sequence). V dropped 0 bases and J dropped 7; count of bases not matched to a gene: 5.

The V gene is TRBV19, the J gene TRBJ2-1; D remains unclear. V shed 9 bases and J shed 7 bases, with 4 bases lying between them. Germline V gene lookup returns CDR1 LNHDA and CDR2 SQIVND (reference sequence). The CDR3 spans 9 residues. The CDR3 nucleotides read TGTGCCAGGAGGAATGAGCAGTTCTTC. Translation: CARRNEQFF.

J is TRBJ2-7 and V is TRBV7-8; the match to TRBD2 covers 7 bases. The CDR3 length is 15 residues. Looked up from germline, CDR1 is SGHVS and CDR2 is FQNEAQ. V shed 3 bases and J 3 bases; nucleotides not matched to a gene: 8. CDR3 in DNA: TGTGCCAGCAGCTTTTGGGGAGGGAGAGACTACGAGCAGTACTTC. It codes for CASSFWGGRDYEQYF.

The chain has TRBV14 and TRBJ2-5; D might be TRBD1 (5 bases). The V end lost 1 base, the J end lost 5 bases, and 14 bases lay between the germline ends. The CDR3 contains 15 residues. Germline assignment: CDR1 SGHDN and CDR2 FVKESK. CDR3 DNA sequence: TGTGCCAGCAGCCAAGGCTGGGGCTCCCCGGAGACCCAGTACTTC. As protein: CASSQGWGSPETQYF.

The chain recombines TRBV13 with TRBJ1-1; 7 bases are a match to TRBD1. Looked up from germline, CDR1 is PRHDT and CDR2 is FYEKMQ (reference sequence). CDR3 length equals 14 residues. V was clipped by 6 bases and J by 5 bases; unmatched bases: 9. The CDR3 bases are TGTGCCAGCAGGCATCAAGGGGGCCGGACTGAAGCTTTCTTT. Protein: CASRHQGGRTEAFF.

The gene calls are TRBV5-6 and TRBJ2-7; tentatively, D is TRBD1 (5 bases). Germline values: CDR1 SGHDT, CDR2 YYEEEE. V lost 0 bases to trimming and J lost 0 bases, with 7 bases between them. The CDR3 consists of 14 residues. CDR3 sequence reads: CASSLGGDSYEQYF. CDR3 nucleotides: TGTGCCAGCAGCTTGGGGGGCGACTCCTACGAGCAGTACTTC.

This clone was observed a few times. This chain joins TRBV27 and TRBJ1-5; D call uncertain. The germline V gene has CDR1 MNHEY and CDR2 SMNVEV (reference sequence). The V end lost 6 bases, the J end lost 0 bases, and 12 bases lay between the germline ends. This CDR3 spans 15 amino acids. Here the CDR3 reads CASRTSGASNQPQHF. In DNA, the CDR3 is TGTGCCAGCAGAACATCGGGCGCTAGCAATCAGCCCCAGCATTTT.

To note about this clone: Distinct nucleotide sequences in the sample also encode this CDR3. The chain uses TRBV27 and TRBJ2-7; D unresolved. The CDR3 has 11 residues. Germline CDR1 is MNHEY and CDR2 is SMNVEV (reference sequence). Trimming took 4 bases from V and 4 from J, leaving 5 bases between them. The CDR3 loop is CASSSGYEQYF. CDR3 bases: TGTGCCAGCAGTTCAGGTTACGAGCAGTACTTC.

The chain links TRBV4-3 to TRBJ2-7, with TRBD2 matching over 7 bases. The CDR3 is 16 residues long. J gave up 4 bases and V 1 base, and 10 bases lay outside the gene matches. Germline values: CDR1 LGHNA, CDR2 YSLEER. CDR3 bases: TGCGCCAGCAGCCAAGGTCCTGCGGGCGGGAGATACGAGCAGTACTTC. It yields the protein CASSQGPAGGRYEQYF.

The V and J genes are TRBV29-1 and TRBJ2-2, with a possible D match to TRBD1 (6 bases). Trimming stripped 3 bases from V and 4 bases from J, with 12 bases between. The CDR3 has 14 residues. CDR1 and CDR2 (germline): SQVTM, ANQGSEA. CDR3: CSVDLQGSTGELFF. CDR3 bases: TGCAGCGTTGACTTACAGGGTAGCACCGGGGAGCTGTTTTTT.

The J gene is TRBJ2-1, the V gene TRBV19, with TRBD2 matching 8 bases. The V and J ends lost 0 bases and 4 bases, in that order; junction bases with no gene match: 5. This CDR3 contains 16 residues. Looked up from germline, CDR1 is LNHDA and CDR2 is SQIVND (reference sequence). CDR3 region: CASSIDHSGVYNEQFF. The CDR3 DNA reads as TGTGCCAGTAGTATAGACCATAGCGGGGTTTACAATGAGCAGTTCTTC.

CDR3 sequence reads: CASSLKTSGRDQYF. The CDR3 DNA sequence: TGTGCCAGCAGTTTAAAGACTAGCGGGAGAGATCAGTACTTC. The chain has TRBV28 and TRBJ2-7, with 12 positions matching TRBD2. CDR3 size: 14 residues. The germline gives CDR1 MDHEN, CDR2 SYDVKM. Trimming took 2 bases from V and 10 from J; bases not matched to a gene: 6.

This chain connects TRBV5-6 to TRBJ2-7; TRBD1 might be the D (6 bases). CDR1 is SGHDT, CDR2 YYEEEE, per germline. The CDR3 covers 13 residues. Trimming took 4 bases from V and 3 from J, leaving 11 bases between them. The CDR3: CASSVGHLYEQYF. The CDR3 coding sequence is TGTGCCAGCAGCGTGGGACACCTCTACGAGCAGTACTTC.

This sequence joins TRBV28 and TRBJ1-1; perhaps TRBD1 as D (6 bases). The germline gives CDR1 MDHEN, CDR2 SYDVKM. V was trimmed by 4 bases and J by 5 bases, leaving 17 bases between them. CDR3 length equals 15 residues. Here the CDR3 DNA reads TGTGCCAGCAGTTCCGGAAACAGGGAGTGGACTGAAGCTTTCTTT. Translation gives CASSSGNREWTEAFF.

The chain links TRBV27 to TRBJ2-1; maybe TRBD1 (5 bases). Trimming shortened V by 2 bases and J by 2 bases, and 10 bases separated the two germline ends. CDR1 MNHEY and CDR2 SMNVEV come from the germline V gene (reference sequence). The CDR3 spans 15 residues. The CDR3 nucleotides read TGTGCCAGCAGTTTAGAGGCAGGGACCTACAATGAGCAGTTCTTC. It yields the protein CASSLEAGTYNEQFF.

This chain connects TRBV6-1 to TRBJ2-1; TRBD2 aligns across 9 bases. The CDR3 runs to 14 residues. V trimming: 2 bases; J trimming: 4 bases; junction bases outside the gene matches: 0. Germline V gives CDR1 MNHNS, CDR2 SASEGT. DNA for the CDR3: TGTGCCAGCAGTGAACTAGCGGGATACAATGAGCAGTTCTTC. Its protein product is CASSELAGYNEQFF.